This T cell receptor beta chain is from a study of early T cells in non-severe SARS-CoV-2 infection (dated by TCRdb to 2020 to 2022). Some background on the complete study: Bulk RNA from unsorted whole blood was used for TCR sequencing, so alpha and beta chains could not be paired.

Library preparation was by 5' RACE. Reads for this sample came from a NextSeq 500. To correct for sequencing error and PCR bias, the TCR library protocol tagged individual cDNA molecules with unique molecular identifiers. Sequencing covered both TCR alpha and beta chains, and within each sample the abundances of alpha and beta sequences were tightly co-correlated. Per the original workflow: Decombinator V4 was used to annotate TCR sequences for V gene, J gene and CDR3. Expanded TCRs were defined as changing significantly between any two time points under a Poisson model with p below 0.0001. TCR abundances were normalised to the total number of TCRs sequenced in each sample and reported as counts per million. MAIT TCRs were defined by TRAV1-2 paired with TRAJ12, TRAJ20 or TRAJ33, and iNKT TCRs by TRAV10 paired with TRAJ18. VDJdb, accessed 1 November 2021, was searched for CMV, EBV and SARS-CoV-2 annotated TCRs, excluding TCRs annotated for multiple antigens. The public reads were quality trimmed at Q25 with fastp and then assembled into clones with MiXCR by TCRdb, keeping productive beta chains. Each entry is one CDR3 protein sequence, shown with its most common DNA and genes. The V and J calls shown here were made by TCRdb, not taken from the authors' results. Present in this sample are 20,000 to 25,000 distinct CDR3 sequences, 5% of which were seen just once. Roughly 4.5% of the sample is in the top ten clones.

This clonotype has ten or more counts. Its specific antigen is unknown. No much larger clonotype is one base removed from it; base qualities were not supplied. The full study reports these points: Matching against VDJdb was skewed toward anti-spike CD8 responses, likely underestimated virus-specific expansions, and missed private and CD4 specificities.

Counted from cysteine to phenylalanine, this CDR3 has 15 amino acids. Just the 45-base CDR3 DNA is kept, in frame starting at base 1. The germline V end is reduced by 0 bases and the J end by 3 bases; junction bases left unmatched: 4. As encoded in the germline V gene, CDR1 is SGHRS while CDR2 is YFSETQ. A case-control design nested within a healthcare worker cohort in London, UK, was used, with weekly nasopharyngeal swab PCR tests and blood sampling performed. Between 23 and 31 March 2020, the week of the UK lockdown, healthcare workers were enrolled and then followed up weekly for as long as 16 weeks.

This clonotype was obtained from an adult who was a healthcare worker with PCR-confirmed SARS-CoV-2 infection or an uninfected control (not recorded which). Sequencing input: whole blood. Recombination joined TRBV5-1 with TRBJ2-7, and 9 bases in between align with TRBD1. The CDR3 sequence is CASSLAGTGIYEQYF. The bases are TGCGCCAGCAGCTTGGCCGGGACAGGGATCTACGAGCAGTACTTC.